The following is a TCR beta chain sequence with its context. The sample comes from a study of blood T cell repertoires in COVID-19. Sequencing used immunoSEQ multiplex PCR; TCRdb keeps in-frame clones, though not all of them. The sample has over 200,000 clones, approximately 81% seen once; the top ten hold around 18%. V dropped 3 bases and J dropped 14; count of bases not matched to a gene: 2. The CDR3 is 11 amino acids. Germline CDR1 and CDR2: SGHTA and FQGNSA. This clonotype was obtained from a woman older than 75 with active or convalescent COVID-19. Material for sequencing was peripheral blood. The gene calls are TRBV7-2 and TRBJ2-1; 9 bases align to TRBD2. CDR3 sequence reads: CASSLGGREFF. The CDR3 DNA sequence: TGTGCCAGCAGCTTGGGCGGGAGGGAGTTCTTC.